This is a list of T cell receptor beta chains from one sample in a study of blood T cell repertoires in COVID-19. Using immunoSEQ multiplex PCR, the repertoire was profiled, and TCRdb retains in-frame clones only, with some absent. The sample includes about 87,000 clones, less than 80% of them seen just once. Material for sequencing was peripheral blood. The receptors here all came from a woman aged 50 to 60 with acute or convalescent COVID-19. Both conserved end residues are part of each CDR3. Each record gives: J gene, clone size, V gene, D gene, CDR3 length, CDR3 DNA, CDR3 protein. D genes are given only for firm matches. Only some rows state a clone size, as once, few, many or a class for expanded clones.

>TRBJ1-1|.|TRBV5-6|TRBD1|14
TGTGCCAGCAGCTCCCCGGGACAGGGTGAGGAAGCTTTCTTT
CASSSPGQGEEAFF
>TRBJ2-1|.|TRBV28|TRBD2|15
TGTGCCATCCTCGGGGCAGGGAGGGCCTCTGGTGAGCAGTTCTTC
CAILGAGRASGEQFF
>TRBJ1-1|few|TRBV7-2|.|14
TGTGCCAGCAGCCGTCCACAGGGGAACACTGAAGCTTTCTTT
CASSRPQGNTEAFF
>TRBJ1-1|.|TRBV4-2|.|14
TGTGCCAGCAGCCAGGGTACAGCGAACACTGAAGCTTTCTTT
CASSQGTANTEAFF
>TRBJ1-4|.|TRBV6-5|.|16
TGTGCCAGCAGTTCGGACAGATACGCAACTAATGAAAAACTGTTTTTT
CASSSDRYATNEKLFF
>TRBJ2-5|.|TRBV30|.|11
TGTGCCTGGAGTGTGTCTGAGACCCAGTACTTC
CAWSVSETQYF
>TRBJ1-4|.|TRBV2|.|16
TGTGCCAGCAGTTCCCGCCCTGTAGCAACTAATGAAAAACTGTTTTTT
CASSSRPVATNEKLFF
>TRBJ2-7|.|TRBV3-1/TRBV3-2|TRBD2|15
TGTGCCAGCAGCCAAGCTAGCGGGGCCCCCTACGAGCAGTACTTC
CASSQASGAPYEQYF
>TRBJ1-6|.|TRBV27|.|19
TGTGCCAGCAGTCGTAAGCCTACAGGGCCCCCCGGGTCCGATTCACCCCTCCACTTT
CASSRKPTGPPGSDSPLHF
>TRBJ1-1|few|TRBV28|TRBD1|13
TGTGCCAGCACCCCCAGGGGGGACACTGAAGCTTTCTTT
CASTPRGDTEAFF
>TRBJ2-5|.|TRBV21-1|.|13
TGTGCCAGCAGCAAAAACAGGGAAGAGACCCAGTACTTC
CASSKNREETQYF
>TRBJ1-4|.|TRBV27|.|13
TGTGCCAGCAGTTTTCGCGGATACGAAAAACTGTTTTTT
CASSFRGYEKLFF
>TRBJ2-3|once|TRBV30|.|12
TGTGCCTGGAGTCGAGCGGCAGATACGCAGTATTTT
CAWSRAADTQYF
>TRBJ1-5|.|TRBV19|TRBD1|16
TGTGCCAGTAGTATAGTGGGGACAGGGACCCATCAGCCCCAGCATTTT
CASSIVGTGTHQPQHF
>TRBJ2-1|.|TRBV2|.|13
TGTGCCAGCAGTGTTGAGTCCTACAATGAGCAGTTCTTC
CASSVESYNEQFF
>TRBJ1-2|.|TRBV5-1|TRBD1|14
TGCGCCAGCAGCTTGGCTGTGACAGGGGTCGGCTACACCTTC
CASSLAVTGVGYTF
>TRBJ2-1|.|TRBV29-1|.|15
TGCAGCGTTGAAGCGAGGCCCAAGCCCTACAATGAGCAGTTCTTC
CSVEARPKPYNEQFF
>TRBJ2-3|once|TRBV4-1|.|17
TGCGCCAGCAGCCCACCAGCAGGGCGGAGCCTGGGGAATACGCAGTATTTT
CASSPPAGRSLGNTQYF
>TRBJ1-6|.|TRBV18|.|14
TGTGCCAGCTCACCCGGGGTTATGAGGTCACCCCTCCACTTT
CASSPGVMRSPLHF
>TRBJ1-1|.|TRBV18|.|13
TGTGCCAGCTCACCGATGGCGAACACTGAAGCTTTCTTT
CASSPMANTEAFF
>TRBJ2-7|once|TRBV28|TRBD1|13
TGTGCCAGCACTGTACAGGGGGGTTACGAGCAGTACTTC
CASTVQGGYEQYF
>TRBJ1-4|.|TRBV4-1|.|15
TGCGCCAGCACGAGGCAGGGTCAACCGAATGAAAAACTGTTTTTT
CASTRQGQPNEKLFF
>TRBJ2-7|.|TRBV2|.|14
TGTGCCAGCAGTGAAGGCCCGCGGGTTTACGAGCAGTACTTC
CASSEGPRVYEQYF
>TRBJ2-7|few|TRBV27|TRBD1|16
TGTGCCAGCAGTCTTGACCCGGGACAGGGGTCCGCCGAGCAGTACTTC
CASSLDPGQGSAEQYF
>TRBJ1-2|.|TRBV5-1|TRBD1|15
TGCGCCAGCAGCTTGGAAGGACAGGGCTTATATGGCTACACCTTC
CASSLEGQGLYGYTF
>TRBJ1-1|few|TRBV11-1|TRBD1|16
TGTGCCAGCAGCTTAGCGCACAGGGGAGAGAACACTGAAGCTTTCTTT
CASSLAHRGENTEAFF
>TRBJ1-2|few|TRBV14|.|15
TGTGCCAGCAGCCAAGAATCATCGGGGAACTATGGCTACACCTTC
CASSQESSGNYGYTF
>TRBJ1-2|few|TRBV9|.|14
TGTGCCAGCAACCAAAACCAGGATCTGGGTGGCTACACCTTC
CASNQNQDLGGYTF
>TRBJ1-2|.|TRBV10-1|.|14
TGCGCCAGCAGTGGAAGACAACCGGGGTATGGCTACACCTTC
CASSGRQPGYGYTF
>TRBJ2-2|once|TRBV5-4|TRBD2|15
TGTGCCAGCAGCTATAGCGGGAGATACACCGGGGAGCTGTTTTTT
CASSYSGRYTGELFF
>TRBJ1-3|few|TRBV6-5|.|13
TGTGCCAGCACGGCGGGACCTAGAAACACCATATATTTT
CASTAGPRNTIYF
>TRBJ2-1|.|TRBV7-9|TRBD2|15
TGTGCCAGCAGCTCGGGACTAGCGTTCTACAATGAGCAGTTCTTC
CASSSGLAFYNEQFF
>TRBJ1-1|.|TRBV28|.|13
TGTGCCACCTTTCGACAGGAGAACACTGAAGCTTTCTTT
CATFRQENTEAFF
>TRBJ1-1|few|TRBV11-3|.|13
TGTGCCAGCAGCTTCAGGCGGGGCACTGAAGCTTTCTTT
CASSFRRGTEAFF
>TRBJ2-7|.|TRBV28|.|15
TGTGCCAGCAGTTTAGCGGGTGTTGCCTCCTACGAGCAGTACTTC
CASSLAGVASYEQYF
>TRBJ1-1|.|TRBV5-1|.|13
TGCGCCAGCAGCGGGAGGGAGAACACTGAAGCTTTCTTT
CASSGRENTEAFF
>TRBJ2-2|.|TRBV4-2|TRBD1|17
TGTGCCAGCAGCCAAGATGAGAGGACAGGGATTACCGGGGAGCTGTTTTTT
CASSQDERTGITGELFF
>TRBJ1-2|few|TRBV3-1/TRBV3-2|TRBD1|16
TGTGCCAGCAGCCATGAGTGGGGACAGGGAAACTATGGCTACACCTTC
CASSHEWGQGNYGYTF
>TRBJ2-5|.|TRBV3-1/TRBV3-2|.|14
TGTGCCAGCAGCCAAGAGTCTCTAAGGACTTTACAGTACTTC
CASSQESLRTLQYF
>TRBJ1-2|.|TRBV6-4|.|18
TGTGCCAACCAGTGGGACAAGGACACCTTCGAAATGGGCTATGGCTACACCTTC
CANQWDKDTFEMGYGYTF
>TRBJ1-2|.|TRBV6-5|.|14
TGTGCCAGCAGCGCAAGAACAGGTTCCTATGGCTACACCTTC
CASSARTGSYGYTF
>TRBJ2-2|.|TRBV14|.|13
TGTGCCAGCAGCCTCAACAGTGCCGGGGAGCTGTTTTTT
CASSLNSAGELFF